The source of this T cell receptor beta chain is a study of shared clonotypes between healthy human individuals. Study at large: Donors consisted of two women and three men between 18 and 49. Every donor yielded three CD4 naive, three CD4 memory, two CD8 naive and one CD8 memory plate. Study-wide findings and caveats: Genetic and exposure-history diversity was limited by the few donors.

CD45RO-negative cells were positively selected for CCR7, leaving out terminally differentiated effector memory CD45RA+ cells. Note on this clone: Antigen: not known.

The study ran the assay at deep level. Assay used: immunoSEQ multiplex PCR; TCRdb lists only in-frame clones, some missing. The repertoire consists of approximately 810,000 clones, with roughly 92% occurring once and the leading ten covering approximately 25%. Germline V gene lookup returns CDR1 MNHEY and CDR2 SMNVEV (reference sequence). The CDR3 has 17 residues. J was trimmed by 3 bases and V by 2 bases; bases with no gene match: 4. The rearrangement links TRBV27 to TRBJ2-3, with 14 bases aligning to TRBD2. The clonotype was recovered from a young man in good health. Sequenced: naive CD8+ T cells sorted from blood. The CDR3 is CASSLGGTSGSTDTQYF. The CDR3 DNA sequence: TGTGCCAGCAGTTTAGGGGGGACTAGCGGGAGTACAGATACGCAGTATTTT.